Each of the 15 T cell receptor beta chains below was sequenced from the same sample in a study of blood T cells in healthy people across ages. A second PCR of 7 to 11 cycles used a sample-barcoded 5' primer and a J-beta primer mix. Via MiXCR, TCRdb re-called the 5' RACE reads, giving one row per CDR3 protein. The sample yields just under 550,000 distinct CDR3 sequences, 20% to 30% seen once. These sequences were also reported in another study, on T cells of mothers and their children.

The sample was blood. These receptors all come from a boy between 10 and 17 years old in good health.

This chain uses TRBV4-3 with TRBJ1-2; D gene unclear. The CDR3 loop spans 14 amino acids. Germline CDR1 is LGHNA and CDR2 is YSLEER. The V end was cut by 0 bases, the J end by 7 bases, with 12 bases between. The CDR3 DNA follows: TGCGCCAGCAGCCAAGATTCGGTCGGACCTGGCTACACCTTC. It specifies CASSQDSVGPGYTF.

This clonotype has a handful of counts. The rearrangement links TRBV25-1 to TRBJ2-2, with D unclear. Trimming took 2 bases from V and 7 from J, leaving 8 bases between them. Germline CDR1 MGHDK, CDR2 SYGVNS. The CDR3 totals 13 residues. The CDR3 DNA reads as TGTGCCAGCAGTGAAGAGGTCAACGGGGAGCTGTTTTTT. Translating it yields CASSEEVNGELFF.

This clonotype was seen a handful of times. It is unclear where the CDR3 begins or ends on the DNA, so no DNA is shown, and the CDR3 is as TCRdb lists it. The chain recombines TRBV7-2 with TRBJ2-5; TRBD1 is taken as the D call from the table, unchecked against the DNA. The germline gives CDR1 SGHTA, CDR2 FQGNSA. Inclusive of both ends, the CDR3 amounts to 17 amino acids. This CDR3 reads CASSLGFGPGVQETQYF.

This clonotype was detected ten times or more. The gene calls are TRBV19 and TRBJ1-5, with D hard to call. The CDR3 has 13 amino acids. Germline-derived CDR1 and CDR2 are LNHDA and SQIVND (reference sequence). V was pared by 5 bases and J by 7 bases, with 12 bases between. The CDR3 reads CASSPQDGQPQHF. Written as DNA, the CDR3 is TGTGCCAGTAGTCCTCAGGACGGGCAGCCCCAGCATTTT.

The gene calls are TRBV7-9 and TRBJ1-6; 11 bases are shared with TRBD1. The CDR3 sequence is 14 residues long. Germline CDR1 is SEHNR and CDR2 is FQNEAQ (reference sequence). With V trimmed by 4 bases and J by 11 bases, 4 bases remained unmatched. CDR3 protein: CASSSDRGLPPLHF. CDR3 nucleotide sequence: TGTGCCAGCAGCTCGGACAGGGGGCTGCCACCCCTCCACTTT.

This chain links TRBV7-2 with TRBJ2-5; tentative D call: TRBD2 (5 bases). CDR3 length equals 14 residues. CDR1 is SGHTA and CDR2 is FQGNSA in the germline V gene. V was pared by 4 bases and J by 5 bases, with 14 bases between. This CDR3 is CASSSGGPRETQYF. Written as DNA, the CDR3 is TGTGCCAGCAGCTCCGGCGGGCCTCGGGAGACCCAGTACTTC.

Written as DNA, the CDR3 is TGTGCCAGCAGCTTAAGTCCGGGAGCAGAGACCCAGTACTTC. It translates to CASSLSPGAETQYF. This chain joins TRBV7-3 and TRBJ2-5, with a possible D match to TRBD2 (6 bases). Germline assignment: CDR1 SGHTA and CDR2 FQGTGA. Trimming took off 1 base at V and 4 bases at J, with 10 bases between the two ends. The length of the CDR3 is 14 residues.

The V call is TRBV28, the J call TRBJ2-1; tentatively, D is TRBD1 (6 bases). Germline values: CDR1 MDHEN, CDR2 SYDVKM. The CDR3 totals 13 residues. The CDR3 loop reads CAAEPGAYNEQFF. In DNA form, the CDR3 reads TGTGCTGCTGAACCAGGGGCATACAATGAGCAGTTCTTC.

The genes are TRBV2 and TRBJ2-3; 11 positions match TRBD1. This CDR3 has 16 amino acids. In germline, CDR1 is SNHLY, CDR2 FYNNEI. Trimming cost V 8 bases and J 6 bases; bases outside gene matches: 13. The chain's CDR3 is CASRGGQGVLWDTQYF. The CDR3 region has the DNA TGTGCCAGCCGCGGGGGACAGGGGGTCCTTTGGGATACGCAGTATTTT.

This clonotype was counted a single time. V gene TRBV7-8 combines with J gene TRBJ2-5; 8 nucleotides match TRBD1. Unmatched junction bases numbered 9, after V lost 7 bases and J lost 5 bases. The CDR3 spans 14 residues. CDR1 SGHVS and CDR2 FQNEAQ come from the germline V gene. CDR3 amino acids: CASKKSRGLETQYF. The CDR3, as DNA: TGTGCCAGCAAAAAATCCAGGGGGCTGGAGACCCAGTACTTC.

This chain joins TRBV9 and TRBJ2-1; TRBD2 matches 11 bases. This CDR3 region has 17 residues. Germline V gene data show CDR1 as SGDLS and CDR2 as YYNGEE. V lost 4 bases, J lost 3 bases, and 9 bases stayed unmatched. The chain's CDR3 is CASSTHPGTSGYNEQFF. Here the CDR3 DNA reads TGTGCCAGCAGCACTCACCCCGGGACTAGCGGCTACAATGAGCAGTTCTTC.

A few counts support this clonotype. This chain connects TRBV7-2 to TRBJ2-2; no definite D call. Looked up from germline, CDR1 is SGHTA and CDR2 is FQGNSA. The length of the CDR3 is 16 residues. V was clipped by 2 bases and J by 1 base, with 11 bases between them. The CDR3 sequence is CASSLPVYLNTGELFF. CDR3 in DNA: TGTGCCAGCAGCTTACCCGTGTACTTGAACACCGGGGAGCTGTTTTTT.

This chain connects TRBV10-3 to TRBJ2-3, with D possibly being TRBD2 (5 bases). Germline loops: CDR1 ENHRY, CDR2 SYGVKD. The germline V and J ends were trimmed by 8 bases and 1 base, with 10 bases remaining between them. The CDR3 is 13 amino acids. CDR3 sequence reads: CAIEGFGTDTQYF. CDR3 DNA sequence: TGTGCCATCGAGGGTTTCGGCACAGATACGCAGTATTTT.

This clonotype was counted a single time. This chain uses TRBV18 with TRBJ2-5, with D perhaps matching TRBD2 (5 bases). This CDR3 spans 12 amino acids. The V end was cut by 3 bases, the J end by 11 bases, with 13 bases between. The germline V gene has CDR1 KGHSH and CDR2 LQKENI. CDR3 sequence: CASSPASGEQYF. The CDR3 DNA follows: TGTGCCAGCTCACCGGCCTCTGGGGAGCAGTACTTC.

This clonotype was detected a few times. The gene calls are TRBV12-5 and TRBJ2-3, with 15 bases that match TRBD2. The germline CDR1 and CDR2 sequences are LGHNT and FRNRAP. With 6 bases clipped from V and 1 base from J, the junction kept 8 bases outside the gene matches. CDR3 length: 18 amino acids. The CDR3 DNA follows: TGTGCTAGTGGCCGGGGACTAGCGGGGGGCGGGGGCACAGATACGCAGTATTTT. This sequence encodes CASGRGLAGGGGTDTQYF. Using reference TRBV12-5 and TRBJ2-3 for the parts outside the CDR3, the full variable domain is DARVTQTPRHKVTEMGQEVTMRCQPILGHNTVFWYRQTMMQGLELLAYFRNRAPLDDSGMPKDRFSAEMPDATLATLKIQPSEPRDSAVYFCASGRGLAGGGGTDTQYFGPGTRLTVL.